These 15 T cell receptor beta chains share one sample of origin, sequenced in a study of cytomegalovirus exposure and HLA in healthy donors. 60 Vbeta and 13 Jbeta primers were used in PCR. Here immunoSEQ multiplex PCR was the method, and the copy in TCRdb shows in-frame clones only, minus some. Altogether approximately 150,000 clones are present, roughly three quarters being singletons, with the ten largest covering 2.5% to 3%. Sequencing input: PBMCs. The receptors here all came from a female donor in good health and CMV-seronegative.

V and J are TRBV5-4 and TRBJ2-7, with TRBD2 identical over 12 bases. The CDR3 totals 17 residues. The germline V gene has CDR1 SGHNT and CDR2 YYREEE (reference sequence). Losses at the gene ends were 0 bases for V and 1 base for J; bases not matched to a gene: 5. Here the CDR3 reads CASSLGPSGRGSYEQYF. CDR3 DNA: TGTGCCAGCAGCTTGGGTCCTAGCGGGAGGGGGTCCTACGAGCAGTACTTC.

V gene TRBV28 combines with J gene TRBJ1-1; maybe TRBD1 (5 bases). The V and J ends lost 0 bases and 0 bases respectively, with 8 bases between them. Germline CDR1 is MDHEN and CDR2 is SYDVKM. This CDR3 has 15 amino acids. DNA for the CDR3: TGTGCCAGCAGTTTATGGCGGACACTGAACACTGAAGCTTTCTTT. It encodes CASSLWRTLNTEAFF. Full variable domain (outside the CDR3, taken from reference TRBV28 and TRBJ1-1): DVKVTQSSRYLVKRTGEKVFLECVQDMDHENMFWYRQDPGLGLRLIYFSYDVKMKEKGDIPEGYSVSREKKERFSLILESASTNQTSMYLCASSLWRTLNTEAFFGQGTRLTVV.

The V call is TRBV30, the J call TRBJ2-1; maybe TRBD2 (7 bases). V was pared by 3 bases and J by 0 bases, with 15 bases between. This CDR3 region has 16 residues. CDR1 and CDR2 from the germline V gene are GTSNPN and SVGIG (reference sequence). The CDR3 region is CAWSRGARSSYNEQFF. The CDR3 DNA reads as TGTGCCTGGAGCCGGGGGGCTCGTAGCTCCTACAATGAGCAGTTCTTC.

This sequence joins TRBV11-2 and TRBJ1-1; 7 nucleotides line up with TRBD1. Per the germline V gene, CDR1 is SGHAT and CDR2 is FQNNGV. V was clipped by 0 bases and J by 1 base; unmatched bases: 11. The length of the CDR3 is 18 residues. CDR3: CASSLDLPTGQKNTEAFF. In DNA form, the CDR3 reads TGTGCCAGCAGCTTAGATCTACCCACGGGACAGAAGAACACTGAAGCTTTCTTT.

The chain links TRBV7-2 to TRBJ1-5; D is possibly TRBD1 (6 bases). With 1 base removed from V and 3 bases from J, the gap between germline ends came to 10 bases. Germline V gene data show CDR1 as SGHTA and CDR2 as FQGNSA. This CDR3 has 15 amino acids. CDR3 in DNA: TGTGCCAGCAGCTTAGTCAGGGGTTACAATCAGCCCCAGCATTTT. Its translation: CASSLVRGYNQPQHF.

The rearrangement joins TRBV19 to TRBJ1-2, with TRBD1 matching over 8 bases. The germline V gene encodes CDR1 LNHDA and CDR2 SQIVND (reference sequence). Trimming removed 9 bases from V and 5 bases from J; junction bases left unmatched: 5. CDR3 length equals 12 residues. The chain's CDR3 is CASRRTGYGYTF. The CDR3 bases are TGTGCCAGCAGACGGACAGGGTATGGCTACACCTTC.

The V call is TRBV5-6, the J call TRBJ1-1; possibly TRBD1 for D (5 bases). The CDR3 runs to 17 residues. The V end lost 1 base, the J end lost 0 bases, and 16 bases lay between the germline ends. The germline CDR1 and CDR2 sequences are SGHDT and YYEEEE. In DNA form, the CDR3 reads TGTGCCAGCAGCTTGTTAACAGGTATAGGTTTGAACACTGAAGCTTTCTTT. Protein sequence: CASSLLTGIGLNTEAFF.

The rearrangement links TRBV7-9 to TRBJ1-2, with D uncertain. CDR3 length: 11 amino acids. Germline assignment: CDR1 SEHNR and CDR2 FQNEAQ (reference sequence). V was shortened by 1 base and J by 8 bases, with 5 bases between the two germline ends. The CDR3 reads CASSLVRGYTF. The CDR3 DNA reads as TGTGCCAGCAGCTTAGTTCGGGGCTACACCTTC. The whole variable domain, filled in from reference TRBV7-9 and TRBJ1-2, reads DTGVSQNPRHKITKRGQNVTFRCDPISEHNRLYWYRQTLGQGPEFLTYFQNEAQLEKSRLLSDRFSAERPKGSFSTLEIQRTEQGDSAMYLCASSLVRGYTFGSGTRLTVV.

The chain recombines TRBV6-6 with TRBJ1-2, with a tentative D call TRBD1 (6 bases). Looked up from germline, CDR1 is MNHNY and CDR2 is SVGAGI (reference sequence). Trimming pared 2 bases from V and 7 bases from J, leaving 14 bases between. This CDR3 comprises 14 residues. CDR3 in amino acids: CASSYLGQPGGYTF. CDR3 DNA: TGTGCCAGCAGTTACCTTGGACAGCCGGGTGGCTACACCTTC.

The rearrangement joins TRBV19 to TRBJ1-5; D call uncertain. There are 12 residues in the CDR3. In germline, CDR1 is LNHDA, CDR2 SQIVND (reference sequence). V lost 1 base, J lost 9 bases, and 7 bases lay in between. In DNA form, the CDR3 reads TGTGCCAGTAGTATAGTAGGGAGGCCCCAGCATTTT. This encodes CASSIVGRPQHF.

This chain joins TRBV25-1 and TRBJ1-3; TRBD1 is a possible D gene (6 bases). V gave up 6 bases and J gave up 2 bases, with 17 bases separating them. Germline-derived CDR1 and CDR2 are MGHDK and SYGVNS. The CDR3 sequence is 16 residues long. CDR3 bases: TGTGCCAGCAGCCAGGGGACCCCCTTTCCTGGAAACACCATATATTTT. It translates to CASSQGTPFPGNTIYF. The full variable domain, its missing parts supplied by reference TRBV25-1 and TRBJ1-3, is EADIYQTPRYLVIGTGKKITLECSQTMGHDKMYWYQQDPGMELHLIHYSYGVNSTEKGDLSSESTVSRIRTEHFPLTLESARPSHTSQYLCASSQGTPFPGNTIYFGEGSWLTVV.

J is TRBJ1-2 and V is TRBV6-5; D unclear. The germline gives CDR1 MNHEY, CDR2 SVGAGI. The CDR3 spans 14 residues. V was cut by 0 bases and J by 6 bases, with 11 bases left in between. The CDR3 spells CASSYSTGSHGYTF. As DNA, the CDR3 is TGTGCCAGCAGTTACTCGACGGGGTCCCATGGCTACACCTTC.

This sequence joins TRBV28 and TRBJ2-7, with 7 bases fitting TRBD2. The CDR3 consists of 13 residues. CDR1 is MDHEN, CDR2 SYDVKM, per germline. J was trimmed by 3 bases and V by 7 bases; bases with no gene match: 6. Here the CDR3 DNA reads TGTGCCAGCATTAGGGGAGGGAACTACGAGCAGTACTTC. The encoded protein is CASIRGGNYEQYF.

V usage is TRBV7-8 and J usage is TRBJ2-5; 7 bases align to TRBD1. TRBJ2-7 explains the end of the DNA better; the J call may be wrong. Germline V gives CDR1 SGHVS, CDR2 FQNEAQ. This CDR3 contains 14 residues. The CDR3 DNA reads TGTGCCAGCAGCTTAGGTCACAGGGGTTACGAGCAGTACTTC. It encodes CASSLGHRGYEQYF.

CDR3 protein: CASSSLTSDRKNTQYF. Here the CDR3 DNA reads TGTGCCAGCAGTTCGTTGACTAGCGACAGGAAGAATACGCAGTATTTT. J is TRBJ2-3 and V is TRBV27; 8 bases fit TRBD2. CDR1 is MNHEY, CDR2 SMNVEV, per germline (reference sequence). This CDR3 contains 16 residues. V lost 4 bases, J lost 7 bases, and 13 bases stayed unmatched.